This T cell receptor (beta chain) was sequenced for a study of blood T cell repertoires in COVID-19. In the study overall: PBMCs, B-cell-depleted T cells, or T cells were the source of the cDNA or gDNA that made up the material.

Libraries were prepared by immunoSEQ multiplex PCR; TCRdb keeps only in-frame clonotypes and omits some of them. The data contain roughly 300,000 clones, roughly 90% of them singletons. The CDR3 is 14 residues long. Germline V lookup: CDR1 LGHDT, CDR2 YNNKEL (reference sequence). Trimming removed 4 bases at V and 5 bases at J, with 11 bases between. The clonotype was recovered from a man aged 18 to 29 who had recovered from COVID-19. The specimen was peripheral blood. The V and J genes are TRBV3-1 (or the pseudogene TRBV3-2) and TRBJ1-4; D possibly corresponds to TRBD1 (6 bases). As DNA, the CDR3 is TGTGCCAGCAGCCGTCCAGGGGTGAATGAAAAACTGTTTTTT. The encoded protein is CASSRPGVNEKLFF.